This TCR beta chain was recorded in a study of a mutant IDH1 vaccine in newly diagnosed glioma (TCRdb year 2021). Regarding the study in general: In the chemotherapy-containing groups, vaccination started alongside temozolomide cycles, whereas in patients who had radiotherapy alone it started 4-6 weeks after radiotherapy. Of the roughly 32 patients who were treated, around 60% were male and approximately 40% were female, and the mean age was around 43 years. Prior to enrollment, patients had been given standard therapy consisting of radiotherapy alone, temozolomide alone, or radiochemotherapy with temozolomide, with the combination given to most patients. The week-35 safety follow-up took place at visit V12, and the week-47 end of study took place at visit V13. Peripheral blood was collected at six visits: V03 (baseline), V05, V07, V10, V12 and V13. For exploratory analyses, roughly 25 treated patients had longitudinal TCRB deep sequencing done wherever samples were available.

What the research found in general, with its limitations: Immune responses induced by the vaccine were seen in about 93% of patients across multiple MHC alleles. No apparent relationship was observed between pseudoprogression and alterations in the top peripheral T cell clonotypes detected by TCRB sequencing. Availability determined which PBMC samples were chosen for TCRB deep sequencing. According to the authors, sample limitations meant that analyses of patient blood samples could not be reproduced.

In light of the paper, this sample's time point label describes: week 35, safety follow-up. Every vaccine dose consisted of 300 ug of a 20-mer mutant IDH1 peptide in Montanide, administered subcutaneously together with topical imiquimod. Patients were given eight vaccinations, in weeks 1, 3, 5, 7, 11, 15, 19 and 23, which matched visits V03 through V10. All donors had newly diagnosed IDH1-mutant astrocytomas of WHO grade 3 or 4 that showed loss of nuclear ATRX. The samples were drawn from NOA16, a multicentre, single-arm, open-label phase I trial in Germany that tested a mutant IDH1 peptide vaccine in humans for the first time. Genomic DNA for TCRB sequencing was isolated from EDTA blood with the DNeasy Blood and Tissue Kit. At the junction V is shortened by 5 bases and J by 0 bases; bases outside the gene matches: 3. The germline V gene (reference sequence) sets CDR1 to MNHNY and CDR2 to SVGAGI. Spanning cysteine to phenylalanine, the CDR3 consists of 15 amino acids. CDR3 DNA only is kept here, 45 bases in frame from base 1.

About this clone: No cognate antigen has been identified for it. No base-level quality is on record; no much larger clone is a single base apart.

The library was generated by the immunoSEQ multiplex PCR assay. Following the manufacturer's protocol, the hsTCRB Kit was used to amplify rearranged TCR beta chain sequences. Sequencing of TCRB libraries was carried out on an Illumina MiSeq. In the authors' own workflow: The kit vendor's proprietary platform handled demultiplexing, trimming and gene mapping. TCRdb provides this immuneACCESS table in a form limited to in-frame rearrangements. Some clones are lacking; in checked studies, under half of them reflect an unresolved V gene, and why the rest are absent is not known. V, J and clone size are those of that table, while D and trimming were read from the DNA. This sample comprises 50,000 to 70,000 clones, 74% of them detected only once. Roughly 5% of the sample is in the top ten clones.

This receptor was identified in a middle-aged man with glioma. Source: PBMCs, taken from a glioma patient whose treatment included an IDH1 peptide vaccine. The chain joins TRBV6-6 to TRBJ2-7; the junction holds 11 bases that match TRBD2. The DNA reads TGTGCCAGCAGTGAGACTAGCGGGGTCTCCTACGAGCAGTACTTC. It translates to CASSETSGVSYEQYF.